This TCR beta chain emerged from a study of control samples from healthy donors and cancer patients. V shed 5 bases, J shed 0 bases, and the junction held 9 bases outside the gene matches. In germline, CDR1 is SGHRS, CDR2 YFSETQ. The CDR3 contains 16 residues. Repertoires were generated with immunoSEQ multiplex PCR, while TCRdb's copy carries only in-frame clones and drops some. Of more than 120,000 clones in the sample, more than 85% were seen once. Source material: blood. The TCR originated in a man aged 30-40 years in good health. This chain links TRBV5-1 with TRBJ2-3; 7 positions agree with TRBD1. CDR3 bases: TGCGCCAGCAGGAGGTCAGGGGGTGGAAGCACAGATACGCAGTATTTT. This codes for CASRRSGGGSTDTQYF.